The 17 T cell receptor beta chains in this list originate from one sample, sequenced in a study of blood T cells in healthy people across ages. Alongside a J-beta primer mix, a sample-barcoded 5' primer served in a second PCR lasting roughly 7 to 12 cycles. TCRdb recomputed calls from the 5' RACE reads with MiXCR, one row per CDR3 protein. This table has 800,000 or so distinct CDR3 sequences, 35% to 50% appearing once. The material sequenced was blood. The receptors come from an elderly man in good health.

The sample holds a few counts of this clonotype. The chain recombines TRBV7-2 with TRBJ2-3; the D gene is possibly TRBD2 (9 bases). The V gene's germline CDR1 is SGHTA and CDR2 FQGNSA. This CDR3 contains 19 residues. V lost 5 bases and J lost 3, with 27 bases in between. CDR3 nucleotides: TGTGCCAGCAGCCAGGGGGCGGGTCTTGCGGGAGGGCGTACAGATACGCAGTATTTT. Translation: CASSQGAGLAGGRTDTQYF. Using reference TRBV7-2 and TRBJ2-3 for the parts outside the CDR3, the full variable domain is GAGVSQSPSNKVTEKGKDVELRCDPISGHTALYWYRQSLGQGLEFLIYFQGNSAPDKSGLPSDRFSAERTGGSVSTLTIQRTQQEDSAVYLCASSQGAGLAGGRTDTQYFGPGTRLTVL.

The chain couples TRBV6-6 to TRBJ1-5, with TRBD1 identical over 10 bases. The CDR3 is 17 amino acids. Germline V CDR1 and CDR2: MNHNY, SVGAGI (reference sequence). J gave up 2 bases and V 0 bases, and 4 bases lay outside the gene matches. DNA for the CDR3: TGTGCCAGCAGTTACTCGGGACAGGGGTCTCGCAATCAGCCCCAGCATTTT. Amino acids: CASSYSGQGSRNQPQHF.

The chain combines TRBV9 with TRBJ2-7, with TRBD2 identical over 9 bases. The length of the CDR3 is 15 residues. The germline V gene has CDR1 SGDLS and CDR2 YYNGEE. V shed 1 base, J shed 2 bases, and the junction held 4 bases outside the gene matches. CDR3 DNA: TGTGCCAGCAGCGTACGGACTAGCGCGCCCTACGAGCAGTACTTC. Translation: CASSVRTSAPYEQYF.

This sequence joins TRBV7-3 and TRBJ2-3; D not resolved. CDR3 length equals 14 residues. Germline lookup yields CDR1 SGHTA and CDR2 FQGTGA. Trimming removed 0 bases at V and 6 bases at J, with 10 bases between. CDR3 sequence (DNA): TGTGCCAGCAGCTTAACTAACGCCCAGGATACGCAGTATTTT. It translates to CASSLTNAQDTQYF.

The table lists this clonotype with a few counts. The V and J genes are TRBV7-9 and TRBJ2-7; TRBD2 matches 10 bases. Germline CDR1 is SEHNR and CDR2 is FQNEAQ (reference sequence). V lost 6 bases to trimming and J lost 7 bases; unmatched junction nucleotides: 9. The CDR3 spans 14 residues. CDR3 bases: TGTGCCAGCAGAATAGCGGGAGGTAACAATGAGCAGTACTTC. It codes for CASRIAGGNNEQYF. The variable domain in full, completed from reference TRBV7-9 and TRBJ2-7, reads DTGVSQNPRHKITKRGQNVTFRCDPISEHNRLYWYRQTLGQGPEFLTYFQNEAQLEKSRLLSDRFSAERPKGSFSTLEIQRTEQGDSAMYLCASRIAGGNNEQYFGPGTRLTVT.

In its sample, this clonotype was seen a few times. The J gene is TRBJ2-5, the V gene TRBV5-1; the match to TRBD2 covers 13 bases. Germline V gene sequence: CDR1 SGHRS, CDR2 YFSETQ. Losses at the gene ends were 4 bases for V and 0 bases for J; bases not matched to a gene: 9. The CDR3 totals 18 residues. The CDR3 DNA reads as TGCGCCAGCAGCCCGGGAACGGGACTAGCGGGGTACCAAGAGACCCAGTACTTC. Its translation is CASSPGTGLAGYQETQYF.

J is TRBJ1-2 and V is TRBV29-1; no definite D call. Trimming stripped 1 base from V and 3 bases from J, with 15 bases between. In germline, CDR1 is SQVTM, CDR2 ANQGSEA. The CDR3 has 15 residues. CDR3 sequence: CSVEGGAPGDYGYTF. In DNA, the CDR3 is TGCAGCGTTGAAGGGGGAGCCCCTGGGGACTATGGCTACACCTTC.

The chain recombines TRBV5-1 with TRBJ2-5; 9 bases are a match to TRBD1. The DNA end favors TRBJ2-7, so the J call may be wrong. Germline assignment: CDR1 SGHRS and CDR2 YFSETQ. This CDR3 has 14 amino acids. In nucleotides, the CDR3 is TGCGCCAGCAGCGGGACAGGGATCCCGGACGAGCAGTACTTC. It codes for CASSGTGIPDEQYF.

The rearrangement uses TRBV7-2 and TRBJ2-2, with TRBD2 identical over 9 bases. CDR3 size: 16 residues. V lost 10 bases to trimming and J lost 1 base; unmatched junction nucleotides: 10. The germline CDR1 and CDR2 sequences are SGHTA and FQGNSA. Written as DNA, the CDR3 is TGTGCCATCCCGTCGGTAGCGGGAGTGAACACCGGGGAGCTGTTTTTT. Protein product: CAIPSVAGVNTGELFF.

The chain uses TRBV5-1 and TRBJ1-4; D is possibly TRBD1 (5 bases). The CDR3 runs to 13 residues. Germline V gene sequence: CDR1 SGHRS, CDR2 YFSETQ. V lost 0 bases and J 14 bases, leaving 14 bases between the germline ends. This chain's CDR3 is CASSLAAQARLFF. CDR3 coding DNA: TGCGCCAGCAGCTTGGCCGCACAGGCTAGGCTGTTTTTT.

The V gene is TRBV6-1, the J gene TRBJ1-5, with a possible D match to TRBD1 (5 bases). CDR3 length equals 17 residues. V was pared by 6 bases and J by 1 base, with 19 bases between. Per germline, CDR1 MNHNS and CDR2 SASEGT. The DNA of the CDR3 is TGTGCCAGCAGCCAAATCACGGGAGGGGCAAGCAATCAGCCCCAGCATTTT. Translated: CASSQITGGASNQPQHF.

The CDR3 region has the DNA TGCGCCAGCAGGCCGGGACTAGCGGGACGTGAGCAGTACTTC. Protein product: CASRPGLAGREQYF. V usage is TRBV10-1 and J usage is TRBJ2-5; 13 nucleotides match TRBD2. From germline, CDR1 is WNHNN and CDR2 SYGVQD (reference sequence). After removal of 6 bases from V and 11 bases from J, the junction contained 9 bases not matched to a gene. There are 14 residues in the CDR3.

The genes are TRBV5-1 and TRBJ2-3; TRBD1 matches 7 bases. From germline, CDR1 is SGHRS and CDR2 YFSETQ. The J segment lost 7 bases and the V segment lost 0 bases, leaving 17 bases of the junction unmatched. The CDR3 covers 18 residues. DNA of the CDR3: TGCGCCAGCAGCTTGGAAGGGACAGCCTTATCATCAGGAAATACGCAGTATTTT. This codes for CASSLEGTALSSGNTQYF.

V usage is TRBV5-1 and J usage is TRBJ2-7; D not resolved. CDR1 is SGHRS and CDR2 is YFSETQ in the germline V gene. This CDR3 has 15 residues. V dropped 5 bases and J dropped 0 bases, with 15 bases sitting between them. The CDR3 loop reads CASRIGDFSSYEQYF. As DNA, the CDR3 is TGCGCCAGCAGAATTGGAGATTTTAGCTCCTACGAGCAGTACTTC.

This clonotype showed up just a few times. The V gene is TRBV11-3, the J gene TRBJ2-5; 7 positions match TRBD2. Germline V CDR1 and CDR2: SGHNT, YENEEA. This CDR3 comprises 17 residues. J was trimmed by 11 bases and V by 3 bases; bases with no gene match: 21. The CDR3 reads CASSFESLRLAPNEQYF. The CDR3 region has the DNA TGTGCCAGCAGCTTTGAGTCCCTACGACTAGCACCCAATGAGCAGTACTTC.

For the CDR3, the DNA is TGTGCCAGCAGCTTTGCGGGACATCGGACTGAAGCTTTCTTT. It encodes CASSFAGHRTEAFF. This sequence joins TRBV11-1 and TRBJ1-1, with D maybe TRBD1 (6 bases). Trimming stripped 3 bases from V and 5 bases from J, with 13 bases between. Germline assignment: CDR1 SGHAT and CDR2 FQDESV (reference sequence). This CDR3 spans 14 amino acids.

This chain uses TRBV7-8 with TRBJ2-1; maybe TRBD2 (6 bases). Between the trimmed V and J ends, which lost 0 bases and 7 bases, there was a span of 19 bases. This CDR3 region has 17 residues. CDR1 and CDR2 (germline): SGHVS, FQNEAQ. DNA of the CDR3: TGTGCCAGCAGCTTAGCGCGGTTTGCGGGATCCTTTAATGAGCAGTTCTTC. It codes for CASSLARFAGSFNEQFF.